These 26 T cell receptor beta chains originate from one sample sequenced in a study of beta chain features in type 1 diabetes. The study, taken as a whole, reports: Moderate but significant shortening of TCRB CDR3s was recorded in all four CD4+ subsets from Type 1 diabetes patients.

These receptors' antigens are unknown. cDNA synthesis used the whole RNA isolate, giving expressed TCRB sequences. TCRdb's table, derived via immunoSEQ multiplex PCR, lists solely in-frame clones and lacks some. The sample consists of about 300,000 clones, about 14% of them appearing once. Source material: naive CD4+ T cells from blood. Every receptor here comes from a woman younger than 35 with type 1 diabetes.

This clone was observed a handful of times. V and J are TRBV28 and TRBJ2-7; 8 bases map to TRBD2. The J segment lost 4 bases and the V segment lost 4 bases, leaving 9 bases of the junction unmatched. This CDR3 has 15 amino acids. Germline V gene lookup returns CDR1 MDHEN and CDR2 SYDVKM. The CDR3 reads CASSSPGRALYEQYF. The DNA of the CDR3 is TGTGCCAGCAGTTCGCCCGGGAGGGCTCTGTACGAGCAGTACTTC. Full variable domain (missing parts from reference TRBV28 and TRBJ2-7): DVKVTQSSRYLVKRTGEKVFLECVQDMDHENMFWYRQDPGLGLRLIYFSYDVKMKEKGDIPEGYSVSREKKERFSLILESASTNQTSMYLCASSSPGRALYEQYFGPGTRLTVT.

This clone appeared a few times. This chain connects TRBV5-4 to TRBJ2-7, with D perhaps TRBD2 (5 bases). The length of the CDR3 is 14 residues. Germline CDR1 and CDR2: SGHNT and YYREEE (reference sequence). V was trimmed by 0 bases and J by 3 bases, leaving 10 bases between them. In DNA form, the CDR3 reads TGTGCCAGCAGCTTGGGGGCCGGAGGCTACGAGCAGTACGTC. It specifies CASSLGAGGYEQYV.

The CDR3 DNA is TGTGCCAGCAGCCAGAACCAGGGTGGCACCGGGGAGCTGTTTTTT. Protein sequence: CASSQNQGGTGELFF. This sequence joins TRBV7-2 and TRBJ2-2, with TRBD1 as a possible D gene (5 bases). CDR1 and CDR2 (germline): SGHTA, FQGNSA. V lost 5 bases to trimming and J lost 4 bases, with 14 bases between them. This CDR3 region has 15 residues.

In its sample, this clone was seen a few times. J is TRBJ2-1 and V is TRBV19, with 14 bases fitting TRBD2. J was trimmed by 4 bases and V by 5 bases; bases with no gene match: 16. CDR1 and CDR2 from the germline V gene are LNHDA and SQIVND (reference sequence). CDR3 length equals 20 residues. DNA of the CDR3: TGTGCCAGTAGTCCTAGGACTAGCGGGAGGTCACGAAGGGGGTACAATGAGCAGTTCTTC. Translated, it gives CASSPRTSGRSRRGYNEQFF.

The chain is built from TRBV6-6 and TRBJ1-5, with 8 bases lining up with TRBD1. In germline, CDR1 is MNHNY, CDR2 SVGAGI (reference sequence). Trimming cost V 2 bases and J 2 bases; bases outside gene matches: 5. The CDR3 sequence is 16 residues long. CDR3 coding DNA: TGTGCCAGCAGTTACAAAGGACAGGGTGGCAATCAGCCCCAGCATTTT. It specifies CASSYKGQGGNQPQHF.

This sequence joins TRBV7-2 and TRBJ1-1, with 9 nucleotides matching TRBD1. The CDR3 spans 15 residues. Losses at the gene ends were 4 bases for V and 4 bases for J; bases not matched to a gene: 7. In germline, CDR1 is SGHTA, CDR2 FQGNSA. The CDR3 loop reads CASSSPGQGRTEAFF. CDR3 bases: TGTGCCAGCAGCTCACCAGGACAGGGGCGCACTGAAGCTTTCTTT. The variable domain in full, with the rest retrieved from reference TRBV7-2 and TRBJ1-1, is GAGVSQSPSNKVTEKGKDVELRCDPISGHTALYWYRQSLGQGLEFLIYFQGNSAPDKSGLPSDRFSAERTGGSVSTLTIQRTQQEDSAVYLCASSSPGQGRTEAFFGQGTRLTVV.

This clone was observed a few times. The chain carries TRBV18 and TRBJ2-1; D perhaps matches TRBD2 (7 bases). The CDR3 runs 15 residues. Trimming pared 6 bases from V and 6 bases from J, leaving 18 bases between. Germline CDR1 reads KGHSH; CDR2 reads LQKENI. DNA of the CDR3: TGTGCCAGCTCCTCGGTCGGGGGGCAATCCAATGAGCAGTTCTTC. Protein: CASSSVGGQSNEQFF.

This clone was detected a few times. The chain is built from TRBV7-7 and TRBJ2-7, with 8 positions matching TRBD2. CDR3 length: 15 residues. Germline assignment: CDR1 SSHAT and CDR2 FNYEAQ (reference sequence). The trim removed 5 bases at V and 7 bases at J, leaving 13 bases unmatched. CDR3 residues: CASSTDGAGAGEQYF. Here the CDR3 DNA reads TGTGCCAGCAGCACCGATGGAGCGGGAGCCGGAGAGCAGTACTTC.

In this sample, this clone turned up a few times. CDR3 residues: CASSVGQVDTDTQYF. Written as DNA, the CDR3 is TGTGCCAGCAGCGTAGGACAGGTTGATACAGATACGCAGTATTTT. This chain joins TRBV9 and TRBJ2-3, with a possible D match to TRBD1 (6 bases). Trimming took 0 bases from V and 3 from J, leaving 11 bases between them. The CDR3 has 15 residues. Germline V gene sequence: CDR1 SGDLS, CDR2 YYNGEE. Drawing the rest from reference TRBV9 and TRBJ2-3, the complete variable domain is DSGVTQTPKHLITATGQRVTLRCSPRSGDLSVYWYQQSLDQGLQFLIQYYNGEERAKGNILERFSAQQFPDLHSELNLSSLELGDSALYFCASSVGQVDTDTQYFGPGTRLTVL.

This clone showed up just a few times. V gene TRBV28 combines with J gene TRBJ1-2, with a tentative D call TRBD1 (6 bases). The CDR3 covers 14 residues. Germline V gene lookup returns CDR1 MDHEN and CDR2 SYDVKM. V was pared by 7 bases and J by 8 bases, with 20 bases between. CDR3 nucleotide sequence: TGTGCCAGCATGGTGGGGGCCTCCCCGCTGGGCTACACCTTC. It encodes CASMVGASPLGYTF.

CDR3 sequence reads: CASSSRPRTSGFSYNEQFF. The CDR3, as DNA: TGTGCCAGCAGCTCCCGACCAAGGACTAGCGGCTTCTCCTACAATGAGCAGTTCTTC. The chain links TRBV11-2 to TRBJ2-1; 10 bases line up with TRBD2. This CDR3 comprises 19 residues. J was trimmed by 0 bases and V by 4 bases; bases with no gene match: 12. CDR1 and CDR2 from the germline V gene are SGHAT and FQNNGV.

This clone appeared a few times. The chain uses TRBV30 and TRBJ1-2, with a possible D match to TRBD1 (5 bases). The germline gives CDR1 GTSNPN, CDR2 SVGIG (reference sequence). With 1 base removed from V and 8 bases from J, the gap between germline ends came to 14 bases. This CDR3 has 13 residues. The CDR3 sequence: CAWSASQGLGYTF. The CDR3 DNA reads TGTGCCTGGAGTGCCTCCCAGGGTTTGGGCTACACCTTC.

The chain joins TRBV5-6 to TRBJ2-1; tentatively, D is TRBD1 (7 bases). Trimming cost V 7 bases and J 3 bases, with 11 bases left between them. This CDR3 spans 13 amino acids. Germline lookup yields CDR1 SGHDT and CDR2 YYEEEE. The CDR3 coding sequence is TGTGCCAGCGGGAGGACAGGCTACAATGAGCAGTTCTTC. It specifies CASGRTGYNEQFF.

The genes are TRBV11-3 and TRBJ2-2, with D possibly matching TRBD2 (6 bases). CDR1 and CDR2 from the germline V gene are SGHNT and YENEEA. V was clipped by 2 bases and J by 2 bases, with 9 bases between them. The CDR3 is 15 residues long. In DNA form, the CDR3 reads TGTGCCAGCAGCTTACAGGGACTTAACACCGGGGAGCTGTTTTTT. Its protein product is CASSLQGLNTGELFF.

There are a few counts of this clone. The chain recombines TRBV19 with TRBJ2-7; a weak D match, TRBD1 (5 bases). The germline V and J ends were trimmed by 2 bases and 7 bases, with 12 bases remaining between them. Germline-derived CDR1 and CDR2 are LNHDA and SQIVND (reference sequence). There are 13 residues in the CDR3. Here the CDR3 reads CASSIQQDGEQYF. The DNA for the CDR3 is TGTGCCAGTAGTATACAACAGGATGGAGAGCAGTACTTC.

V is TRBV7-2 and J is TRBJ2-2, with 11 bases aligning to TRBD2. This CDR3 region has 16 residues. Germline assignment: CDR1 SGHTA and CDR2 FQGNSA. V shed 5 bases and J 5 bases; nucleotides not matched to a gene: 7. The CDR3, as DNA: TGTGCCAGCAGCCTAACTAGCGGGAGTGGGACCGGGGAGCTGTTTTTT. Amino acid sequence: CASSLTSGSGTGELFF.

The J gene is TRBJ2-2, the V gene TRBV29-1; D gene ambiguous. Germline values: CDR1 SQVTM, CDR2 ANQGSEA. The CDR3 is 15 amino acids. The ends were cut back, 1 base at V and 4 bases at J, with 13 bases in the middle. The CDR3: CSVEVGGTFTGELFF. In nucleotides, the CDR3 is TGCAGCGTTGAAGTCGGCGGAACTTTCACCGGGGAGCTGTTTTTT.

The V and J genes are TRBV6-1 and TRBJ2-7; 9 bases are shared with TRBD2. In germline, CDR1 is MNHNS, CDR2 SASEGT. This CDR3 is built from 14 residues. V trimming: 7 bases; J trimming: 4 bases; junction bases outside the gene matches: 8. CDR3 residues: CASTSGTSKYEQYF. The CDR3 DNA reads TGTGCCAGCACCTCAGGGACTAGCAAGTACGAGCAGTACTTC.

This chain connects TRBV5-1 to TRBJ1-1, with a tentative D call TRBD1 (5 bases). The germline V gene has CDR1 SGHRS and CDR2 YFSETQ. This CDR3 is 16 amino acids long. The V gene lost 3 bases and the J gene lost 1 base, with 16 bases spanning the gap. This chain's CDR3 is CASSSSPTAPNTEAFF. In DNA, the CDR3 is TGCGCCAGCAGCTCCTCTCCGACAGCTCCGAACACTGAAGCTTTCTTT.

The CDR3 region is CASSLASGEDTQYF. CDR3 in DNA: TGTGCCAGCAGTTTGGCTAGCGGGGAAGATACGCAGTATTTT. J is TRBJ2-3 and V is TRBV27; TRBD2 matches at 9 bases. This CDR3 has 14 amino acids. Trimming at V came to 3 bases and at J to 5 bases, leaving 3 bases not matched to a gene. Looked up from germline, CDR1 is MNHEY and CDR2 is SMNVEV (reference sequence).

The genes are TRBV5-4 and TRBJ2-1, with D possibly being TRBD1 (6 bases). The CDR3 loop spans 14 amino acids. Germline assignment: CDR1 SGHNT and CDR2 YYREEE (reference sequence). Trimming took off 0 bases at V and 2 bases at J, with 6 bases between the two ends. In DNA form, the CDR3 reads TGTGCCAGCAGCTTGGGACAGGCCTACAATGAGCAGTTCTTC. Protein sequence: CASSLGQAYNEQFF.

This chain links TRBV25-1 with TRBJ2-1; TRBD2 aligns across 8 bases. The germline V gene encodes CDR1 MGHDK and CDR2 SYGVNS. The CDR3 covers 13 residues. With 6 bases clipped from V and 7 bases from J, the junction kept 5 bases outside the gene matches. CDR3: CASSLTGGNEQFF. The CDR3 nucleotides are TGTGCCAGCAGCCTGACGGGAGGGAATGAGCAGTTCTTC.

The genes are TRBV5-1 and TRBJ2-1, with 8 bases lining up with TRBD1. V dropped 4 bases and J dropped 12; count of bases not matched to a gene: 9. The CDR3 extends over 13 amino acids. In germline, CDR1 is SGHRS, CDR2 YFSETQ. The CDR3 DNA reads TGCGCCAGCAGCCCCTCGGACAGGGATCCGCAGTTCTTC. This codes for CASSPSDRDPQFF.

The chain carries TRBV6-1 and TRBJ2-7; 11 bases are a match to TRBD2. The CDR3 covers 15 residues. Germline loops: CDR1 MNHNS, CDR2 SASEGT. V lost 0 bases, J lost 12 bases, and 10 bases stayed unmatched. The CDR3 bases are TGTGCCAGCAGTGAAGCGCAGTTAGCGGGAGGGCGCCGGTACTTC. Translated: CASSEAQLAGGRRYF.

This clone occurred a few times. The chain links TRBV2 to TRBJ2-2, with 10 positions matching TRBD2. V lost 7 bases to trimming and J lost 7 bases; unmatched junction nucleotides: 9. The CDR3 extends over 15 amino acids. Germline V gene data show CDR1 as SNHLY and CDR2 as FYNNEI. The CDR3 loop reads CASTLLAGESGELFF. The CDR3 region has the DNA TGTGCCAGCACTCTCCTAGCGGGAGAGAGCGGGGAGCTGTTTTTT.

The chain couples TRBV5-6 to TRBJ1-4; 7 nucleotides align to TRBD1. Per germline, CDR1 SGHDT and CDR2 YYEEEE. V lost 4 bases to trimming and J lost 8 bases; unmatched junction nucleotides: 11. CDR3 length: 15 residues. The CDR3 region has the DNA TGTGCCAGCAGCCCTGAAACAGGGGTGGGGGAAAAACTGTTTTTT. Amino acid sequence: CASSPETGVGEKLFF.